These 20 T cell receptor beta chains share one sample of origin, sequenced in a study of blood T cell repertoires in COVID-19. This table comes from immunoSEQ multiplex PCR, and its TCRdb copy is limited to in-frame clones, with some not included. The sample has approximately 120,000 clones, roughly 72% seen once; the top ten hold 4.5% to 6%. Sequenced sample: peripheral blood. Source of these receptors: an elderly man with COVID-19, enrolled during active disease.

The rearrangement joins TRBV10-3 to TRBJ1-6, with 7 positions matching TRBD1. The germline V gene encodes CDR1 ENHRY and CDR2 SYGVKD. CDR3 length: 14 residues. The trim removed 6 bases at V and 7 bases at J, leaving 6 bases unmatched. CDR3 residues: CAIRSGGSNSPLHF. The CDR3 DNA reads as TGTGCCATCAGGTCAGGGGGTTCGAATTCACCCCTCCACTTT.

The chain recombines TRBV29-1 with TRBJ2-3; D is perhaps TRBD2 (5 bases). This CDR3 is built from 15 residues. Germline lookup yields CDR1 SQVTM and CDR2 ANQGSEA. The V end lost 4 bases, the J end lost 0 bases, and 14 bases lay between the germline ends. The CDR3 bases are TGCAGCGTTGTTCCTAGCAGAGTTAGCACAGATACGCAGTATTTT. It specifies CSVVPSRVSTDTQYF.

This clone was found a few times. V usage is TRBV11-2 and J usage is TRBJ1-3; 7 positions match TRBD1. Germline values: CDR1 SGHAT, CDR2 FQNNGV. The trim removed 5 bases at V and 0 bases at J, leaving 10 bases unmatched. This CDR3 is built from 17 residues. This CDR3 is CASSQGDRPISGNTIYF. The DNA for the CDR3 is TGTGCCAGCAGCCAGGGGGACAGACCCATCTCTGGAAACACCATATATTTT.

The CDR3 DNA reads TGTGCCAGCAGCTTAGGGGGGGACGGCGACTCCTACGAGCAGTACTTC. Protein: CASSLGGDGDSYEQYF. This chain uses TRBV7-9 with TRBJ2-7; D might be TRBD2 (6 bases). Germline CDR1 is SEHNR and CDR2 is FQNEAQ (reference sequence). This CDR3 has 16 amino acids. Trimming pared 1 base from V and 0 bases from J, leaving 13 bases between.

The chain is built from TRBV9 and TRBJ1-3; D is uncertain. In germline, CDR1 is SGDLS, CDR2 YYNGEE. V gave up 0 bases and J gave up 4 bases, with 8 bases separating them. There are 14 residues in the CDR3. The CDR3 nucleotides are TGTGCCAGCAGCGTAGGCCAACGGGGAAACACCATATATTTT. Protein product: CASSVGQRGNTIYF.

This clone was detected a few times. The gene calls are TRBV11-2 and TRBJ2-3; the D is unclear. This CDR3 contains 11 residues. V was cut by 3 bases and J by 4 bases, with 2 bases left in between. Germline V gene sequence: CDR1 SGHAT, CDR2 FQNNGV. The CDR3 DNA is TGTGCCAGCAGCTTCTCAGATACGCAGTATTTT. Amino acid sequence: CASSFSDTQYF.

The J gene is TRBJ2-2, the V gene TRBV29-1; unclear D gene. V shed 4 bases and J shed 5 bases, with 11 bases lying between them. The CDR3 runs to 13 residues. The germline V gene encodes CDR1 SQVTM and CDR2 ANQGSEA. The CDR3 is CSVAPVLTGELFF. CDR3 bases: TGCAGCGTTGCCCCTGTCCTGACCGGGGAGCTGTTTTTT.

The chain links TRBV7-9 to TRBJ1-1, with TRBD1 identical over 7 bases. Germline-derived CDR1 and CDR2 are SEHNR and FQNEAQ (reference sequence). The V segment lost 6 bases and the J segment 1 base; nucleotides outside the gene matches: 17. This CDR3 contains 18 residues. For the CDR3, the DNA is TGTGCCAGCAGTTCCGTGGGAAGTTACAGGGGCGAGAACACTGAAGCTTTCTTT. This gives the protein CASSSVGSYRGENTEAFF. The full variable domain, completed using reference TRBV7-9 and TRBJ1-1, is DTGVSQNPRHKITKRGQNVTFRCDPISEHNRLYWYRQTLGQGPEFLTYFQNEAQLEKSRLLSDRFSAERPKGSFSTLEIQRTEQGDSAMYLCASSSVGSYRGENTEAFFGQGTRLTVV.

J is TRBJ2-2 and V is TRBV5-1, with TRBD1 matching 8 bases. There are 14 residues in the CDR3. V was clipped by 3 bases and J by 4 bases; unmatched bases: 2. Per the germline V gene, CDR1 is SGHRS and CDR2 is YFSETQ. The CDR3 DNA is TGCGCCAGCAGCTGGGACAGGCTCACCGGGGAGCTGTTTTTT. Amino acid sequence: CASSWDRLTGELFF.

The CDR3 DNA is TGTGCCAGCAGCCCCCTCGGCAGGGGCTCCTACGAGCAGTACTTC. Protein sequence: CASSPLGRGSYEQYF. The chain has TRBV14 and TRBJ2-7; D may be TRBD1 (6 bases). The CDR3 covers 15 residues. Germline values: CDR1 SGHDN, CDR2 FVKESK. V lost 4 bases, J lost 0 bases, and 13 bases lay in between.

The chain has TRBV5-1 and TRBJ2-3; TRBD1 matches 10 bases. This CDR3 contains 16 residues. Trimming removed 0 bases from V and 0 bases from J; junction bases left unmatched: 1. Germline V gives CDR1 SGHRS, CDR2 YFSETQ. The CDR3 here is CASSLGTGGSTDTQYF. The DNA of the CDR3 is TGCGCCAGCAGCTTGGGGACAGGGGGTAGCACAGATACGCAGTATTTT.

CDR3 nucleotides: TGTGCCAGCAGTCCATGGACAATATCCCCTTATGGCTACACCTTC. It translates to CASSPWTISPYGYTF. The chain uses TRBV28 and TRBJ1-2; possible D gene TRBD1, 5 bases. With 5 bases removed from V and 5 bases from J, the gap between germline ends came to 18 bases. The CDR3 runs to 15 residues. CDR1 and CDR2 from the germline V gene are MDHEN and SYDVKM.

J is TRBJ1-2 and V is TRBV18, with TRBD1 identical over 9 bases. The V and J ends lost 3 bases and 4 bases, in that order; junction bases with no gene match: 18. Germline V lookup: CDR1 KGHSH, CDR2 LQKENI. This CDR3 contains 19 residues. CDR3 in DNA: TGTGCCAGCTCACCCAACTCTCCGGGACAGGGATTAATAGCCTATGGCTACACCTTC. This codes for CASSPNSPGQGLIAYGYTF. The full variable domain, in which reference TRBV18 and TRBJ1-2 provide the parts outside the CDR3, is NAGVMQNPRHLVRRRGQEARLRCSPMKGHSHVYWYRQLPEEGLKFMVYLQKENIIDESGMPKERFSAEFPKEGPSILRIQQVVRGDSAAYFCASSPNSPGQGLIAYGYTFGSGTRLTVV.

V usage is TRBV7-2 and J usage is TRBJ2-2; D perhaps matches TRBD2 (6 bases). Germline V gives CDR1 SGHTA, CDR2 FQGNSA. CDR3 length: 14 amino acids. V lost 5 bases to trimming and J lost 5 bases, with 12 bases between them. CDR3 protein: CASSRRAGTGELFF. As DNA, the CDR3 is TGTGCCAGCAGCCGGAGGGCCGGGACCGGGGAGCTGTTTTTT.

The J gene is TRBJ2-3, the V gene TRBV28; 8 nucleotides agree with TRBD2. Germline CDR1 and CDR2: MDHEN and SYDVKM. CDR3 size: 15 residues. Trimming took 3 bases from V and 1 from J; bases not matched to a gene: 3. CDR3 amino acids: CASSFFGRGTDTQYF. DNA of the CDR3: TGTGCCAGCAGTTTTTTCGGGAGGGGCACAGATACGCAGTATTTT. The full variable domain, with the rest looked up from reference TRBV28 and TRBJ2-3, is DVKVTQSSRYLVKRTGEKVFLECVQDMDHENMFWYRQDPGLGLRLIYFSYDVKMKEKGDIPEGYSVSREKKERFSLILESASTNQTSMYLCASSFFGRGTDTQYFGPGTRLTVL.

The CDR3 DNA follows: TGCGCCAGCAGCTTGAACAGGGCCCTTAATTCACCCCTCCACTTT. It is translated as CASSLNRALNSPLHF. The rearrangement links TRBV5-1 to TRBJ1-6; tentatively, D is TRBD1 (6 bases). Trimming took 1 base from V and 6 from J, leaving 11 bases between them. The CDR3 covers 15 residues. Germline V gene data show CDR1 as SGHRS and CDR2 as YFSETQ.

This clone has a single count. The chain employs TRBV28 and TRBJ1-5; no reliable D call. The V end was cut by 7 bases, the J end by 6 bases, with 16 bases between. Germline V gene data show CDR1 as MDHEN and CDR2 as SYDVKM. The length of the CDR3 is 14 residues. The CDR3 coding sequence is TGTGCCAGCATCCCCGGGAGCCTGGGTCAGCCCCAGCATTTT. Its protein is CASIPGSLGQPQHF.

This chain connects TRBV5-1 to TRBJ2-5; 7 bases agree with TRBD1. CDR1 is SGHRS and CDR2 is YFSETQ in the germline V gene. V lost 4 bases, J lost 2 bases, and 8 bases stayed unmatched. The CDR3 extends over 15 amino acids. In DNA, the CDR3 is TGCGCCAGCAGCGGCAGGGACAGCCTTCAAGAGACCCAGTACTTC. Residues: CASSGRDSLQETQYF.

The chain recombines TRBV23-1 with TRBJ1-5; D is unclear. TRBV23-1 has ORF status, its function being uncertain. The CDR3 sequence is 13 residues long. Deletions cut 6 bases from V and 0 bases from J, with 6 bases between. In nucleotides, the CDR3 is TGCGCCAGCAGACAGTATAGCAATCAGCCCCAGCATTTT. This gives the protein CASRQYSNQPQHF.

The V gene is TRBV5-6, the J gene TRBJ1-6, with 9 bases lining up with TRBD1. This CDR3 spans 15 amino acids. V shed 4 bases and J 10 bases; nucleotides not matched to a gene: 9. CDR1 SGHDT and CDR2 YYEEEE come from the germline V gene. The CDR3 coding sequence is TGTGCCAGCAGCCGGACAGGGGCGATAGGGTCACCCCTCCACTTT. Its translation is CASSRTGAIGSPLHF.